The TCR beta chain under discussion was sequenced for a study of T cells in Graves' hyperthyroidism and ophthalmopathy. Stable Graves' hyperthyroidism denoted no ophthalmopathy progression over 18 months. Researchers barred patients who had uncontrolled infection, other autoimmune disease, pregnancy or lactation. Diagnostic decisions used clinical symptoms, serum thyroxine and TRAb, thyroid ultrasound and orbital computed tomography. PBMCs were sourced from more than 9 ml fresh peripheral blood. The sample holds many counts of this clonotype. RNA transcripts served as the template for amplifying TCR beta CDR3 regions. During a first-round RT-PCR of the TCR CDR3, the HTBI primer set was used. TCRdb used MiXCR to reprocess the multiplex PCR reads, holding one entry per CDR3 protein. This sample has about 210,000 distinct CDR3 sequences; about 15% occur once, and the top ten carry roughly 53%. Sequencing used blood. The TCR comes from a man in his forties or fifties with Graves' hyperthyroidism.

The CDR3 DNA is TGTGCCAGCAGCCAAGGTGGGGTGCCAACCACAGATACGCAGTATTTT. It encodes CASSQGGVPTTDTQYF. This chain connects TRBV3-1 to TRBJ2-3; D uncertain. Germline CDR1 LGHDT, CDR2 YNNKEL (reference sequence). V lost 1 base, J lost 2 bases, and 13 bases lay in between. The CDR3 consists of 16 residues.